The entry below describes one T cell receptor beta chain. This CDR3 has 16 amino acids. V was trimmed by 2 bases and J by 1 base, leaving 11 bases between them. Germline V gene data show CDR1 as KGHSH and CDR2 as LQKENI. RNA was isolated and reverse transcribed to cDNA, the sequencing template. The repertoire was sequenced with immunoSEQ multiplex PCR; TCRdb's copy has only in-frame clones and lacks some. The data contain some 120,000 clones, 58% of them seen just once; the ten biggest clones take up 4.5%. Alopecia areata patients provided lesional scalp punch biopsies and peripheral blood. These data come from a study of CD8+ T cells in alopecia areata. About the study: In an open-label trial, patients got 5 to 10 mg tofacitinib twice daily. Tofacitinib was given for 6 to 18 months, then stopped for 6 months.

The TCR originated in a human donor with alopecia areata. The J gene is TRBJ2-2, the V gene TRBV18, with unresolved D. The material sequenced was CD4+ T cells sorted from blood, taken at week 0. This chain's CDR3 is CASSPMNSQNTGELFF. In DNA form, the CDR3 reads TGTGCCAGCTCACCAATGAACAGCCAGAACACCGGGGAGCTGTTTTTT.